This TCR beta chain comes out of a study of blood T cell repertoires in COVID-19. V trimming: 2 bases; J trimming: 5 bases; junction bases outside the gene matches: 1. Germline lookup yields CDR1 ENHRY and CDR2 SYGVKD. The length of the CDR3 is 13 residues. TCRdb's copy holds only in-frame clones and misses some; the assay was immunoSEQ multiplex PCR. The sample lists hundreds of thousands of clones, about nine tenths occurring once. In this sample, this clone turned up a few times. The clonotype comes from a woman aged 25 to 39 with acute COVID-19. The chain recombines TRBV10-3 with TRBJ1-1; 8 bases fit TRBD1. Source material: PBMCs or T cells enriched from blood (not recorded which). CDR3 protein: CAISERTGTEAFF. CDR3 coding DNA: TGTGCCATCAGTGAGAGGACAGGGACTGAAGCTTTCTTT.